The clone carrying this T cell receptor (beta chain) appeared many times. Its cognate antigen is unknown. The healthy controls volunteered at a blood bank in Maryland, USA. The data are from a study of neurological immune-mediated disorders. The CDR3 consists of 13 residues. Germline V gives CDR1 SGHTA, CDR2 FQGNSA. Trimming cost V 3 bases and J 6 bases, with 9 bases left between them. Study conclusions and caveats: HTLV-1-associated myelopathy led in TCR clonal expansion, while multiple sclerosis ranked lowest, below healthy controls.

By 5'RACE with 10-nucleotide random UMIs, the cDNA was made. Each CDR3 protein gets one entry after TCRdb re-called the 5' RACE reads with MiXCR. Of fewer than 40,000 distinct CDR3 sequences in the sample, around 6% were seen once. The chain uses TRBV7-2 and TRBJ1-5; D unresolved. Specimen: CD4+ T cells from blood. This TCR was sampled from a woman between 50 and 59 years old in good health. The CDR3 reads CASSFNLGQPQHF. The CDR3 region has the DNA TGTGCCAGCAGCTTTAACCTCGGTCAGCCCCAGCATTTT.